This TCR beta chain was sequenced for a study of beta chain features in type 1 diabetes. Study-level findings and limits: VDJ junctions from patients with type 1 diabetes contained fewer insertions and more deletions. A closer apparent resemblance between naive, central memory and Treg TCRB repertoires was seen in patients than in healthy donors. There was a moderate but significant shortening of TCRB CDR3s in all four CD4+ subsets of Type 1 diabetes patients.

This clone was observed a handful of times. Its antigen is unknown. This CDR3 is 13 amino acids long. Losses at the gene ends were 4 bases for V and 7 bases for J; bases not matched to a gene: 6. Germline lookup yields CDR1 SEHNR and CDR2 FQNEAQ (reference sequence). Investigators reverse transcribed all isolated RNA, so they sequenced expressed TCRB transcripts. Only in-frame clones appear in the TCRdb table, and some are missing; sequencing was by immunoSEQ multiplex PCR. The profile shows over 150,000 clones, almost 8% of them singletons. Material for sequencing was central memory CD4+ T cells from blood. This sequence joins TRBV7-9 and TRBJ2-5; 7 positions agree with TRBD2. The TCR originated in a man between 18 and 35 years old with type 1 diabetes. CDR3 loop: CASSSRPSGTQYF. CDR3 in DNA: TGTGCCAGCAGCTCCCGGCCTAGCGGGACCCAGTACTTC. Complete variable domain (other parts from reference TRBV7-9 and TRBJ2-5): DTGVSQNPRHKITKRGQNVTFRCDPISEHNRLYWYRQTLGQGPEFLTYFQNEAQLEKSRLLSDRFSAERPKGSFSTLEIQRTEQGDSAMYLCASSSRPSGTQYFGPGTRLLVL.